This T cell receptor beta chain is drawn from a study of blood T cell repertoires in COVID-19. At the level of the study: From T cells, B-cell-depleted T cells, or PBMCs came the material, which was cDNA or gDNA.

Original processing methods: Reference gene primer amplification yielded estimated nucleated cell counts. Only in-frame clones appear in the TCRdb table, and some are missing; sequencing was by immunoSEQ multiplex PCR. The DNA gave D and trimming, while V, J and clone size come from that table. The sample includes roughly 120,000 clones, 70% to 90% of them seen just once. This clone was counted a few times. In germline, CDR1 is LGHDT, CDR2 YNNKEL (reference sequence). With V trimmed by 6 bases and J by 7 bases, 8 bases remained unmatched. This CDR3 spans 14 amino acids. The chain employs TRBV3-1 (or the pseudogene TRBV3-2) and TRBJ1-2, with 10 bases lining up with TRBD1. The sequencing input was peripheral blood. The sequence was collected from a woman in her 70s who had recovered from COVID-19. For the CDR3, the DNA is TGTGCCAGCAGACCAGGACAGGGGGAGCGTGGCTACACCTTC. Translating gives CASRPGQGERGYTF.